Listed here are 13 T cell receptor beta chains from one sample, sequenced in a study of control samples from healthy donors and cancer patients. The protocol was immunoSEQ multiplex PCR, while the TCRdb copy is restricted to in-frame clones and leaves out a portion. The table includes roughly 140,000 clones, 93% detected once. Sequencing was done on a sample of blood. The receptors derive from a man between 50 and 59 years old in good health.

This chain joins TRBV4-1 and TRBJ2-1, with 10 positions matching TRBD2. The germline gives CDR1 MGHRA, CDR2 YSYEKL. The CDR3 sequence is 18 residues long. J lost 0 bases, V lost 1 base, and 6 bases had no gene match. CDR3 protein: CASSQGGLATSSYNEQFF. The CDR3 coding sequence is TGCGCCAGCAGCCAAGGGGGACTAGCGACCAGCTCCTACAATGAGCAGTTCTTC.

The genes are TRBV19 and TRBJ1-2; 8 nucleotides align to TRBD1. The CDR3 sequence is 13 residues long. Looked up from germline, CDR1 is LNHDA and CDR2 is SQIVND (reference sequence). V shed 10 bases, J shed 7 bases, and the junction held 11 bases outside the gene matches. The CDR3 protein is CATATGVGFGYTF. Written as DNA, the CDR3 is TGTGCCACCGCGACAGGGGTCGGGTTTGGCTACACCTTC.

The J gene is TRBJ1-2, the V gene TRBV21-1. TRBV21-1 is tagged as a pseudogene. CDR3 length: 17 residues. The CDR3: CASSKARGPSRPYGYTF. The CDR3 bases are TGTGCCAGCAGCAAAGCCAGAGGACCATCAAGGCCCTATGGCTACACCTTC.

The genes are TRBV19 and TRBJ2-1; D assignment may be TRBD1 or TRBD2 (6 bases each). Germline CDR1 is LNHDA and CDR2 is SQIVND (reference sequence). The CDR3 loop spans 16 amino acids. V was clipped by 4 bases and J by 7 bases, with 20 bases between them. Written as DNA, the CDR3 is TGTGCCAGTAGTACCGGCGGGACAATTATTATGAATGAGCAGTTCTTC. Translated: CASSTGGTIIMNEQFF.

V usage is TRBV11-1 and J usage is TRBJ2-5; 7 bases are shared with TRBD1. Germline CDR1 SGHAT, CDR2 FQDESV (reference sequence). Trimming at V came to 3 bases and at J to 5 bases, leaving 6 bases not matched to a gene. This CDR3 is 14 amino acids long. In nucleotides, the CDR3 is TGTGCCAGCAGCTTGCTTATACAGGGGGAGACCCAGTACTTC. Translation: CASSLLIQGETQYF.

V is TRBV6-5 and J is TRBJ2-5; TRBD1 matches 9 bases. CDR1 is MNHEY and CDR2 is SVGAGI in the germline V gene. V dropped 3 bases and J dropped 5; count of bases not matched to a gene: 4. CDR3 size: 14 residues. CDR3 amino acids: CASSYGTGRETQYF. CDR3 nucleotide sequence: TGTGCCAGCAGTTATGGGACAGGGCGGGAGACCCAGTACTTC.

The V gene is TRBV2, the J gene TRBJ2-3; no firm D call. Trimming took off 5 bases at V and 1 base at J, with 10 bases between the two ends. This CDR3 comprises 14 residues. Germline CDR1 is SNHLY and CDR2 is FYNNEI. CDR3 in amino acids: CASSSGPRTDTQYF. The DNA of the CDR3 is TGTGCCAGCAGTTCTGGGCCCCGCACAGATACGCAGTATTTT.

The V gene is TRBV28, the J gene TRBJ2-1; a weak D match, TRBD1 (6 bases). Germline V gives CDR1 MDHEN, CDR2 SYDVKM. V was shortened by 7 bases and J by 5 bases, with 18 bases between the two germline ends. The CDR3 has 15 residues. As DNA, the CDR3 is TGTGCCAGCACCCACGACAGGTTTGGGGACAATGAGCAGTTCTTC. Translating gives CASTHDRFGDNEQFF.

The chain couples TRBV6-4 to TRBJ1-3, with a weak D call TRBD1 (5 bases). Germline V lookup: CDR1 MRHNA, CDR2 SNTAGT. The ends were cut back, 4 bases at V and 2 bases at J, with 15 bases in the middle. The CDR3 has 16 residues. CDR3 DNA sequence: TGTGCCAGCAGTGGTTTCCTGGGGCGGGCTGGAAACACCATATATTTT. This encodes CASSGFLGRAGNTIYF.

The J gene is TRBJ2-5, the V gene TRBV5-1, with 11 nucleotides matching TRBD1. The CDR3 consists of 15 residues. Unmatched junction bases numbered 8, after V lost 4 bases and J lost 6 bases. Germline V gene lookup returns CDR1 SGHRS and CDR2 YFSETQ. The CDR3: CASSGGQGGLKTQYF. The CDR3 region has the DNA TGCGCCAGCAGCGGGGGACAGGGGGGTTTGAAGACCCAGTACTTC.

V and J are TRBV29-1 and TRBJ1-2; 10 bases fit TRBD1. Trimming cost V 6 bases and J 3 bases; bases outside gene matches: 7. Germline loops: CDR1 SQVTM, CDR2 ANQGSEA. The CDR3 contains 14 residues. The CDR3 DNA is TGCAGCGTCGGAGGGACAGGGGAGGACTATGGCTACACCTTC. Its protein product is CSVGGTGEDYGYTF.

The chain uses TRBV9 and TRBJ2-3, with no clear D. Germline lookup yields CDR1 SGDLS and CDR2 YYNGEE. The CDR3 loop spans 16 amino acids. Trimming removed 3 bases at V and 5 bases at J, with 19 bases between. The CDR3 loop reads CASSAMFADPGDTQYF. The CDR3 bases are TGTGCCAGCAGCGCCATGTTTGCGGACCCAGGAGATACGCAGTATTTT.

The genes are TRBV7-3 and TRBJ2-6; the D gene could be TRBD1 or TRBD2 (5 bases each). The V gene's germline CDR1 is SGHTA and CDR2 FQGTGA. This CDR3 contains 17 residues. Trimming pared 2 bases from V and 0 bases from J, leaving 11 bases between. CDR3 in DNA: TGTGCCAGCAGCTTAGGTCCGGGGCCCTCTGGGGCCAACGTCCTGACTTTC. It codes for CASSLGPGPSGANVLTF.